Included here is one T cell receptor (beta chain) sequence, with context. It has no known antigen specificity. No base-level quality is on record; no much larger clone is a single base apart. This sample was included in a study of shared clonotypes between healthy human individuals (dated by TCRdb to 2018 to 2020). With regard to the full study: The cohort comprised a couple of women and a few men aged 18 to 49 years. Blood TCR repertoires of roughly five healthy adults were deeply sequenced to estimate repertoire size and the extent of clonotype sharing between individuals. For each donor, CD4 naive and CD4 memory were each run on three plates, CD8 naive on two plates, and CD8 memory on one plate. Each donor's leukapheresis produced roughly between roughly 0.85 and 10 billion PBMCs. To increase sequencing depth and limit assay-specific biases, TCR repertoire library preparation and sequencing were carried out by different laboratories using diverse techniques.

Broad study findings and their caveats: Estimated clonotype richness was generally larger for naive than for memory subsets. Compared with non-shared clonotypes, clonotypes shared by all four sorted-subset donors had higher generation probabilities. Incomplete sequencing was indicated by rarefaction of sorted-subset datasets, despite the large sequencing depth. Pairwise subsampling indicated that sequencing depth was expected to affect the degree of clonotype sharing among donors. About 5% of naive CD4, 3.5% of naive CD8, approximately 2% of memory CD4, and roughly 0.4% of memory CD8 clonotypes were shared across a few donors. Because the study included only a small number of donors, the genetic and exposure-history diversity represented was limited. Sampling was limited to blood, and TCR repertoires in tissue likely differ from TCR repertoires in blood.

Using the deep immunoSEQ assay, TCR CDR3 regions were amplified from genomic DNA by multiplex PCR. Extracted genomic DNA from each cell subset was spread evenly across all wells of several immunoSEQ 96-well plates, with each plate serving as a replicate. For sorted subsets, each replicate PCR was loaded with roughly 190 ng genomic DNA, equivalent to roughly 30,000 T cell genomes. The purified libraries were quantified using a Qubit 3.0 fluorometer, sized with a Bioanalyzer 2100, and then quantified again using the KAPA Library Quantification kit. A separate single-read 150-cycle Illumina NextSeq 550 flow cell was used to sequence each immunoSEQ 96-well plate. Processing in the source paper ran as follows. Because only junctional sequences without quality scores were contained in the immunoSEQ output, filtering matching that applied to full-length reads could not be performed. Sequences were annotated with PyIR, a Python wrapper for IgBLAST v1.9, using IMGT germline references to assign V/J genes and CDR3. Reads were removed for weak V/J assignments (E-value above 1e-6), missing CDR3, stop codons, out-of-frame junctions, or ambiguous translated residues. A V3J clonotype was defined by an identical inferred V gene, J gene, and CDR3 amino acid sequence. The percentage overlap between two repertoires was calculated by dividing the number of shared unique clonotypes by the size of the smaller repertoire. Repertoire richness was assessed with RTK rarefaction, the Chao1 estimator, and Recon v2.1 estimates of unobserved clonotypes. OLGA was used to compute generation probabilities for all TCRbeta clonotypes that the gDNA method yielded from a handful of donors. The source is immuneACCESS, and TCRdb retained only in-frame sequences with V and J called. Part of the clones is not carried over; for the studies checked, unresolved V genes explain less than half of this, and the remainder is unexplained. D and trimming were read from the DNA, whereas the V and J calls and clone size are those reported in that table. Within this sample are about 2 million clones, with about 95% of them counted one time only. Together, the top ten hold 0.85% to 1.2% of the sample.

There are 18 amino acids in the CDR3, from cysteine to phenylalanine inclusive. Left in the record is the CDR3 DNA by itself, 54 bases read in frame from the first base. For this chain, trimming is 4 bases at the V end and 0 bases at the J end, and the number of junction bases without a gene match is 11. According to the germline V gene, CDR1 reads MDHEN and CDR2 reads SYDVKM. CD8 naive samples consisted of CD45RO-negative cells that were positively selected for CCR7, yielding a CD45RA+CCR7+ population without TemRA cells. Donors were healthy HIV-negative adults with no recently reported acute infections or vaccinations. Every donor was a Caucasian adult living in Nashville, Tennessee, USA. Blood was obtained by leukapheresis, after which PBMCs were separated by Ficoll-Histopaque density gradient centrifugation and cryopreserved in liquid nitrogen vapor phase. Analytical flow cytometry was used to check the purity and quantity of each magnetically sorted T cell population. Each sorted fraction had its genomic DNA isolated and then quantified by UV absorbance on a Nanodrop 2000c.

Sequencing was performed on naive CD8+ T cells sorted from blood. Reading the label with the study, this specimen's cell subset or site is: CD45RA+CCR7+. This chain joins TRBV28 to TRBJ2-3; 9 junctional bases match TRBD2. This receptor was identified in a man aged 18 to 29 in good health. The nucleotide sequence reads TGTGCCAGCAGTTACCCACCCGGGACTAGCCTAAGCACAGATACGCAGTATTTT. This is translated as CASSYPPGTSLSTDTQYF.